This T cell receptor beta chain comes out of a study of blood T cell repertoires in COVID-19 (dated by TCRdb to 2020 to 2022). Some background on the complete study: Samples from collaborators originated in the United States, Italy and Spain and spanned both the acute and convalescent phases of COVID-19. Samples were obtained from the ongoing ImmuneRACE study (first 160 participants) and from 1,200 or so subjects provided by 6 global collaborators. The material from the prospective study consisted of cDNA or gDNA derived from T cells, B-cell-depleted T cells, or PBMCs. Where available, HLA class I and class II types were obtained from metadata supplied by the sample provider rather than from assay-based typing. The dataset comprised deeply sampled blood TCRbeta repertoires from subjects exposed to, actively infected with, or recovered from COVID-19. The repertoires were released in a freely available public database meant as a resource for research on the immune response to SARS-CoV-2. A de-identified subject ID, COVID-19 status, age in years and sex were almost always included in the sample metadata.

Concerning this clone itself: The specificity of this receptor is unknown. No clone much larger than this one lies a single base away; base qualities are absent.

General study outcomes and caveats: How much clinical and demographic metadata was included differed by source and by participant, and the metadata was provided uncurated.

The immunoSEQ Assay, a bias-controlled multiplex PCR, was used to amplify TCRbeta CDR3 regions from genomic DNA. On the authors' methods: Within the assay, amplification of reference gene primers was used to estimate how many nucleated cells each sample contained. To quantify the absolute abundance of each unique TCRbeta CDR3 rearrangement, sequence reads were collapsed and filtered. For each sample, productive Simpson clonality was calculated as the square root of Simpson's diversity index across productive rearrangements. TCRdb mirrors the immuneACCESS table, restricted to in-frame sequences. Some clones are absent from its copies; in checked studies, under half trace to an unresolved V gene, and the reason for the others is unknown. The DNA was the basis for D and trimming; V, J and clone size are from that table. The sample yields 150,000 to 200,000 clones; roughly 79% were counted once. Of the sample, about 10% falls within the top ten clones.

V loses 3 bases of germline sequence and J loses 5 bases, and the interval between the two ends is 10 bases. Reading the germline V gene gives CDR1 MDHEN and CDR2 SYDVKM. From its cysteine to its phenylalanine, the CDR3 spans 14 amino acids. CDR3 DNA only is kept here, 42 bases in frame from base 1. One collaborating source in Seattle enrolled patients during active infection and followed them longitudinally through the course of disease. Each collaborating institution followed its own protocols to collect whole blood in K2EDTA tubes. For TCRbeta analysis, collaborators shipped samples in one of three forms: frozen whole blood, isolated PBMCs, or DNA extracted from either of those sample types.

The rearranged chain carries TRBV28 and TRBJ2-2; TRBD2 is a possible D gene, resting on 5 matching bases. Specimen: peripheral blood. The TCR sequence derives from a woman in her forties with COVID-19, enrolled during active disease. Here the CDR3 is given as CASSFGGLTGELFF. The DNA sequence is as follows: TGTGCCAGCAGTTTCGGAGGATTAACCGGGGAGCTGTTTTTT. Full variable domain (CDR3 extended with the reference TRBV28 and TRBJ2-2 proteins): DVKVTQSSRYLVKRTGEKVFLECVQDMDHENMFWYRQDPGLGLRLIYFSYDVKMKEKGDIPEGYSVSREKKERFSLILESASTNQTSMYLCASSFGGLTGELFFGEGSRLTVL.